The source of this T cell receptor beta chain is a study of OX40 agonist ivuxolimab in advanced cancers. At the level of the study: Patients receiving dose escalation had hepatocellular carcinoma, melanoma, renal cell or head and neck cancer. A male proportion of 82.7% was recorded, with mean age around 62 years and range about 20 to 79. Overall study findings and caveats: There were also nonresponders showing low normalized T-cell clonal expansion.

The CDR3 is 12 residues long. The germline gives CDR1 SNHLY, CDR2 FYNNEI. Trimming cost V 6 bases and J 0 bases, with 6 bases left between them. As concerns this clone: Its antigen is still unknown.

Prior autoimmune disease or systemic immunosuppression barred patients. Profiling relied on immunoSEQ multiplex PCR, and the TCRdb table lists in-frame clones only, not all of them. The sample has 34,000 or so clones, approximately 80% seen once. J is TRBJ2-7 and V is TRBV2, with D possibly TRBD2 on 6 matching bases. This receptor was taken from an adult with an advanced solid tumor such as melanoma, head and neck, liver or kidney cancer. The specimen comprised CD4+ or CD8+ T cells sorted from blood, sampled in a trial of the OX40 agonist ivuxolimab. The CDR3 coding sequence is TGTGCCAGCAGCGGGAGCTCCTACGAGCAGTACTTC. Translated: CASSGSSYEQYF. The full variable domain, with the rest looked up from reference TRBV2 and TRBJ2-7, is EPEVTQTPSHQVTQMGQEVILRCVPISNHLYFYWYRQILGQKVEFLVSFYNNEISEKSEIFDDQFSVERPDGSNFTLKIRSTKLEDSAMYFCASSGSSYEQYFGPGTRLTVT.